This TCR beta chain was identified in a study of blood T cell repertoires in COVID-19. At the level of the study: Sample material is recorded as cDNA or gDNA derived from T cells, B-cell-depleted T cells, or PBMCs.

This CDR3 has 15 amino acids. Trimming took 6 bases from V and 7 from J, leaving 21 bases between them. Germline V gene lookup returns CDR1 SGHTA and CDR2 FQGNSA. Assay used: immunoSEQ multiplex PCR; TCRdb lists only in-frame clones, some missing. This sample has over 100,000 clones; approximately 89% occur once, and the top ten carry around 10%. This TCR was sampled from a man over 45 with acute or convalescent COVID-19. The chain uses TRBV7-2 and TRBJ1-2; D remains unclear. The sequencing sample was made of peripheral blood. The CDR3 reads CASSYLRGPAGGYTF. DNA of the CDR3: TGTGCCAGCAGTTACCTCAGAGGGCCCGCAGGTGGCTACACCTTC.